The 31 T cell receptor beta chains listed next were all sequenced from one sample in a study of T-cell memory formation after mild COVID-19. TCRdb ran MiXCR on the 5' RACE reads and lists one entry per CDR3 protein. The sample contains 150,000 to 200,000 distinct CDR3 sequences, roughly 14% of which appear only once. The source material was PBMCs or a T cell subset sorted from them (not recorded which). These receptor sequences come from an adult woman who had mild COVID-19 (a few samples of this study predate the infection). Cell type and time point are not known.

The V and J genes are TRBV19 and TRBJ2-5; 7 bases map to TRBD2. Germline V lookup: CDR1 LNHDA, CDR2 SQIVND (reference sequence). Trimming cost V 4 bases and J 2 bases; bases outside gene matches: 10. CDR3 length equals 16 residues. CDR3 nucleotides: TGTGCCAGTAGTAACGGACTAGTAAGGGCTCAAGAGACCCAGTACTTC. Protein: CASSNGLVRAQETQYF.

CDR3 nucleotide sequence: TGTGCCAGCAGCGCTTCCGGACAGGGAGACCCCGGGGAGCTGTTTTTT. It translates to CASSASGQGDPGELFF. The chain uses TRBV9 and TRBJ2-2; 8 bases are shared with TRBD1. The CDR3 runs to 16 residues. Germline V gene lookup returns CDR1 SGDLS and CDR2 YYNGEE. J was trimmed by 6 bases and V by 3 bases; bases with no gene match: 10.

The chain carries TRBV24-1 and TRBJ1-5; tentative D call: TRBD1 (5 bases). Deletions cut 5 bases from V and 3 bases from J, with 10 bases between. Germline V gives CDR1 KGHDR, CDR2 SFDVKD. CDR3 length: 14 residues. The DNA of the CDR3 is TGTGCCACCAGTGGGGGACGGACCAATCAGCCCCAGCATTTT. Its translation: CATSGGRTNQPQHF.

This clonotype turned up a few times. This chain connects TRBV4-2 to TRBJ1-1; D call uncertain. Trimming took 8 bases from V and 1 from J, leaving 11 bases between them. The germline gives CDR1 LGHNA, CDR2 YNFKEQ. This CDR3 contains 13 residues. Written as DNA, the CDR3 is TGTGCCAGCGGGCGAGCAACGAACACTGAAGCTTTCTTT. Its translation is CASGRATNTEAFF.

This clonotype was seen a few times. This chain links TRBV7-2 with TRBJ2-7; D possibly corresponds to TRBD1 (6 bases). CDR1 and CDR2 (germline): SGHTA, FQGNSA. The CDR3 is made up of 15 amino acids. Trimming shortened V by 1 base and J by 3 bases, and 13 bases separated the two germline ends. The CDR3 sequence is CASSLGEGVYYEQYF. The CDR3 DNA follows: TGTGCCAGCAGCTTAGGTGAGGGGGTCTACTACGAGCAGTACTTC.

The chain uses TRBV9 and TRBJ2-2, with D possibly matching TRBD1 (6 bases). V lost 5 bases and J lost 0, with 14 bases in between. This CDR3 spans 16 amino acids. CDR1 and CDR2 from the germline V gene are SGDLS and YYNGEE. This CDR3 reads CASRSVDRSNTGELFF. The CDR3 region has the DNA TGTGCCAGCAGATCAGTGGACAGATCGAACACCGGGGAGCTGTTTTTT.

This clonotype was detected a few times. The chain joins TRBV18 to TRBJ2-7, with 7 bases that match TRBD1. Germline loops: CDR1 KGHSH, CDR2 LQKENI. V lost 3 bases to trimming and J lost 0 bases; unmatched junction nucleotides: 8. The length of the CDR3 is 16 residues. DNA for the CDR3: TGTGCCAGCTCACCGGGCGCCGGGACAGACTCCTACGAGCAGTACTTC. It is translated as CASSPGAGTDSYEQYF.

This sequence joins TRBV11-2 and TRBJ2-4; 8 nucleotides agree with TRBD1. Trimming removed 4 bases from V and 7 bases from J; junction bases left unmatched: 3. The CDR3 spans 13 residues. CDR1 is SGHAT, CDR2 FQNNGV, per germline. The CDR3 reads CASSWTGMNIQYF. The CDR3 DNA sequence: TGTGCCAGCAGCTGGACAGGGATGAACATTCAGTACTTC.

This clonotype occurred a few times. The chain links TRBV24-1 to TRBJ2-3, with D tentatively TRBD1 or TRBD2 (5 bases each). CDR3 length: 12 residues. V lost 9 bases and J 0 bases, leaving 6 bases between the germline ends. Germline V gene data show CDR1 as KGHDR and CDR2 as SFDVKD. The DNA for the CDR3 is TGTGCCACCGGGACGAGCACAGATACGCAGTATTTT. This sequence encodes CATGTSTDTQYF.

CDR3: CASSSTGTRAWGEQYF. Written as DNA, the CDR3 is TGTGCCAGCAGTTCAACCGGGACTAGGGCCTGGGGTGAGCAGTACTTC. The chain employs TRBV12-3 or TRBV12-4 and TRBJ2-7; TRBD2 agrees at 8 bases. After removal of 4 bases from V and 7 bases from J, the junction contained 15 bases not matched to a gene. The CDR3 is 16 amino acids.

The chain carries TRBV2 and TRBJ2-3, with D possibly TRBD2 on 6 matching bases. CDR1 is SNHLY and CDR2 is FYNNEI in the germline V gene. Trimming took 8 bases from V and 10 from J, leaving 22 bases between them. The CDR3 has 14 amino acids. CDR3 coding DNA: TGTGCCAGCGGTCTTATGGGGGACTCTTGGGCGCAGTATTTT. Its protein is CASGLMGDSWAQYF.

There are a few counts of this clonotype. This sequence joins TRBV10-3 and TRBJ2-7; maybe TRBD2 (5 bases). Germline V lookup: CDR1 ENHRY, CDR2 SYGVKD. The CDR3 spans 15 residues. Trimming removed 3 bases from V and 0 bases from J, with 12 bases in between. The CDR3 reads CAISDPAGSSYEQYF. CDR3 in DNA: TGTGCCATCAGTGACCCCGCGGGTAGCTCCTACGAGCAGTACTTC.

The gene calls are TRBV7-9 and TRBJ1-6; D is unresolved. Germline assignment: CDR1 SEHNR and CDR2 FQNEAQ (reference sequence). Trimming left V 4 bases short and J 1 base short, with 8 bases between. The CDR3 covers 15 residues. The CDR3 coding sequence is TGTGCCAGCAGCTCGGAGGGATCCTATAATTCACCCCTCCACTTT. This translates into CASSSEGSYNSPLHF. The full variable domain, completed using reference TRBV7-9 and TRBJ1-6, is DTGVSQNPRHKITKRGQNVTFRCDPISEHNRLYWYRQTLGQGPEFLTYFQNEAQLEKSRLLSDRFSAERPKGSFSTLEIQRTEQGDSAMYLCASSSEGSYNSPLHFGNGTRLTVT.

This clonotype has a handful of counts. This CDR3 reads CSVGYRGADTQYF. CDR3 DNA sequence: TGCAGCGTTGGGTACAGGGGCGCGGATACGCAGTATTTT. The V and J genes are TRBV29-1 and TRBJ2-3, with 7 bases aligning to TRBD1. This CDR3 spans 13 amino acids. The germline gives CDR1 SQVTM, CDR2 ANQGSEA. V shed 4 bases and J 6 bases; nucleotides not matched to a gene: 7.

V usage is TRBV11-3 and J usage is TRBJ1-1; D is undetermined. Trimming took 3 bases from V and 3 from J, leaving 8 bases between them. Germline V gene lookup returns CDR1 SGHNT and CDR2 YENEEA. The CDR3 has 13 residues. CDR3 sequence reads: CASSFSGHTEAFF. CDR3 DNA sequence: TGTGCCAGCAGCTTTTCCGGGCACACTGAAGCTTTCTTT.

This clonotype counts as medium-sized. The CDR3 spells CASSHLIGAGDPEQYF. Here the CDR3 DNA reads TGTGCCAGCAGCCACCTGATTGGAGCGGGGGACCCCGAGCAGTACTTC. The chain combines TRBV7-8 with TRBJ2-7; 8 nucleotides agree with TRBD2. Per germline, CDR1 SGHVS and CDR2 FQNEAQ. The CDR3 contains 16 residues. The trim removed 5 bases at V and 6 bases at J, leaving 15 bases unmatched.

This clonotype was found a few times. The rearrangement uses TRBV5-1 and TRBJ2-1; D remains ambiguous. V was pared by 0 bases and J by 3 bases, with 10 bases between. CDR3 size: 15 residues. CDR1 and CDR2 from the germline V gene are SGHRS and YFSETQ. CDR3 protein: CASSLERSSYNEQFF. In DNA form, the CDR3 reads TGCGCCAGCAGCTTGGAGAGAAGTAGCTACAATGAGCAGTTCTTC.

This chain joins TRBV29-1 and TRBJ1-5, with 7 bases that match TRBD1. The junction had 3 bases not matched to a gene; V was cut back by 7 bases and J by 3 bases. Germline V gene data show CDR1 as SQVTM and CDR2 as ANQGSEA. The CDR3 sequence is 12 residues long. The CDR3 sequence is CSGDRLNQPQHF. The CDR3 DNA is TGCAGCGGGGACAGACTCAATCAGCCCCAGCATTTT.

The rearrangement links TRBV7-8 to TRBJ2-7; D uncertain. Germline-derived CDR1 and CDR2 are SGHVS and FQNEAQ. This CDR3 has 12 residues. With 5 bases removed from V and 4 bases from J, the gap between germline ends came to 9 bases. This CDR3 reads CASSGETYEQYF. CDR3 nucleotides: TGTGCCAGCAGCGGGGAAACTTACGAGCAGTACTTC.

This clonotype was seen more than once but under ten times. CDR3: CSARSRASTDTQYF. The CDR3 DNA reads TGCAGTGCTAGGTCACGGGCTAGCACAGATACGCAGTATTTT. This chain links TRBV20-1 with TRBJ2-3; D uncertain. Germline CDR1 is DFQATT and CDR2 is SNEGSKA (reference sequence). Trimming shortened V by 3 bases and J by 0 bases, and 10 bases separated the two germline ends. The CDR3 has 14 residues.

This clonotype was picked up a small number of times. The chain has TRBV6-2 or TRBV6-3 and TRBJ2-4; TRBD1 matches 8 bases. The junction had 6 bases not matched to a gene; V was cut back by 5 bases and J by 0 bases. Germline-derived CDR1 and CDR2 are MNHEY and SVGEGT. This CDR3 comprises 16 residues. CDR3 amino acids: CASSPGQVLAKNIQYF. The CDR3 DNA sequence: TGTGCCAGCAGTCCGGGACAGGTTTTAGCCAAAAACATTCAGTACTTC.

This rearrangement joins TRBV24-1 to TRBJ2-5; TRBD1 aligns across 7 bases. The CDR3 covers 15 residues. Trimming removed 4 bases from V and 2 bases from J; junction bases left unmatched: 6. Germline CDR1 and CDR2: KGHDR and SFDVKD. The CDR3 bases are TGTGCCACCAGTGACTGGGACAGCAGTCAAGAGACCCAGTACTTC. Translating it yields CATSDWDSSQETQYF.

The chain combines TRBV6-4 with TRBJ2-3; D is undetermined. V lost 0 bases, J lost 2 bases, and 3 bases lay in between. The CDR3 runs to 13 residues. Per germline, CDR1 MRHNA and CDR2 SNTAGT. In DNA form, the CDR3 reads TGTGCCAGCAGTGACTCCCTCACAGATACGCAGTATTTT. Amino acids: CASSDSLTDTQYF.

In its sample, this clonotype was seen a few times. The chain has TRBV24-1 and TRBJ1-1; possibly TRBD1 for D (5 bases). V dropped 4 bases and J dropped 1 base, with 9 bases sitting between them. The CDR3 extends over 14 amino acids. Per the germline V gene, CDR1 is KGHDR and CDR2 is SFDVKD. The CDR3 is CATSDVGRNTEAFF. The CDR3 region has the DNA TGTGCCACCAGTGACGTGGGACGGAACACTGAAGCTTTCTTT.

This clonotype occurred a few times. This sequence joins TRBV6-6 and TRBJ1-2, with no clear D. This CDR3 has 16 amino acids. V gave up 0 bases and J gave up 2 bases, with 13 bases separating them. Germline assignment: CDR1 MNHNY and CDR2 SVGAGI (reference sequence). DNA of the CDR3: TGTGCCAGCAGTTACTCGACGGTTGGGATAAACTATGGCTACACCTTC. Amino acids: CASSYSTVGINYGYTF.

Only a few counts were recorded for this clonotype. This chain joins TRBV6-5 and TRBJ2-6; D gene unclear. V was pared by 2 bases and J by 3 bases, with 8 bases between. Germline CDR1 is MNHEY and CDR2 is SVGAGI. The CDR3 covers 15 residues. The chain's CDR3 is CASSYMLVGANVLTF. CDR3 bases: TGTGCCAGCAGTTACATGCTTGTTGGGGCCAACGTCCTGACTTTC.

V and J are TRBV24-1 and TRBJ2-2, with D hard to call. Trimming shortened V by 5 bases and J by 3 bases, and 6 bases separated the two germline ends. Germline loops: CDR1 KGHDR, CDR2 SFDVKD. The length of the CDR3 is 13 residues. The CDR3 region is CATSALYTGELFF. In DNA form, the CDR3 reads TGTGCCACCAGTGCGCTTTACACCGGGGAGCTGTTTTTT.

This clonotype has only a few counts. The chain combines TRBV6-1 with TRBJ2-6, with D perhaps TRBD1 (5 bases). The CDR3 loop spans 17 amino acids. Germline CDR1 is MNHNS and CDR2 is SASEGT. The germline V and J ends were trimmed by 8 bases and 0 bases, with 17 bases remaining between them. CDR3 amino acids: CASGGHYSPSGANVLTF. CDR3 sequence (DNA): TGTGCCAGCGGTGGACACTACTCCCCCTCTGGGGCCAACGTCCTGACTTTC.

The J gene is TRBJ1-1, the V gene TRBV20-1, with D perhaps TRBD1 (5 bases). The germline V gene encodes CDR1 DFQATT and CDR2 SNEGSKA (reference sequence). The V end lost 0 bases, the J end lost 7 bases, and 21 bases lay between the germline ends. The CDR3 is 16 amino acids. This chain's CDR3 is CSARDFITAWGGEAFF. CDR3 in DNA: TGCAGTGCTAGAGATTTCATTACAGCCTGGGGGGGTGAAGCTTTCTTT.

For this clonotype: One junction end disagrees with the germline gene, perhaps due to a read error. The chain links TRBV5-1 to TRBJ2-7; 7 nucleotides agree with TRBD1. The CDR3 has 15 amino acids. The germline V gene has CDR1 SGHRS and CDR2 YFSETQ. The CDR3 loop reads CASSPRTGLSHEQYF. The CDR3 region has the DNA TGCGCCAGCAGCCCAAGGACAGGCCTCTCCCACGAGCAGTACTTC.

The chain links TRBV12-3 or TRBV12-4 to TRBJ2-1; D is unresolved. The CDR3 extends over 12 amino acids. V gave up 3 bases and J gave up 8 bases, with 8 bases separating them. CDR3 region: CASSFVSDEQFF. In DNA form, the CDR3 reads TGTGCCAGCAGTTTTGTCTCTGATGAGCAGTTCTTC.